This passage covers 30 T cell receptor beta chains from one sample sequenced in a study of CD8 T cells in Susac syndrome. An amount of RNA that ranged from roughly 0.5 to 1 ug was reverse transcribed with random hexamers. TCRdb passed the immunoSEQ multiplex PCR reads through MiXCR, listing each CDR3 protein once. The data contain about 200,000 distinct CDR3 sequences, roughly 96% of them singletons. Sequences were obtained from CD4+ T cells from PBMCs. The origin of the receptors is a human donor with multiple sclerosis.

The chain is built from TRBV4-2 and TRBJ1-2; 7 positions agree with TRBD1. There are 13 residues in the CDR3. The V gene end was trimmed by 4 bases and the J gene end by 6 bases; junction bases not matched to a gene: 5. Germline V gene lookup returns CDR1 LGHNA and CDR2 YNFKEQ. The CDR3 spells CASSRGQRDGYTF. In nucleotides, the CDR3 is TGTGCCAGCAGCCGGGGACAGCGGGATGGCTACACCTTC.

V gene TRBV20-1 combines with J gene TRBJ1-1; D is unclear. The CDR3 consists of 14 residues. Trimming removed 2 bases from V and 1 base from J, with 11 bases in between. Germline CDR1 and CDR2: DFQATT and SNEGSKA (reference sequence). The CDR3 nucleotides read TGCAGTGCTAGATTTCTAGGATCGAACACTGAAGCTTTCTTT. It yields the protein CSARFLGSNTEAFF.

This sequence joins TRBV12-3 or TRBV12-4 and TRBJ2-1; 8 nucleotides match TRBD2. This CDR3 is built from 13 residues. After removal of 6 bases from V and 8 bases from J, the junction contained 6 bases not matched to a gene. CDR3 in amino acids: CASRSGSGYEQFF. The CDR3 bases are TGTGCCAGCAGGAGCGGGAGTGGCTATGAGCAGTTCTTC.

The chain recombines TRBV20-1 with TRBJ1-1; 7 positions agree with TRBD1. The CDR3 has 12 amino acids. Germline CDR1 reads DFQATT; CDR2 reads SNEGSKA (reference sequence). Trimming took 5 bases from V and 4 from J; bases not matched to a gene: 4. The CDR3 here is CSARQGVTEAFF. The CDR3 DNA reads TGCAGTGCTCGACAGGGCGTCACTGAAGCTTTCTTT.

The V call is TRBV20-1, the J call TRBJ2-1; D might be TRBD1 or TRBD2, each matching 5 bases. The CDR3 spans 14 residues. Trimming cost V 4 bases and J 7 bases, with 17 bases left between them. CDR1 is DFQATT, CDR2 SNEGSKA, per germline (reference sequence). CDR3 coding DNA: TGCAGTGCTAATCGGGACCTTAACGGTAATGAGCAGTTCTTC. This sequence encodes CSANRDLNGNEQFF.

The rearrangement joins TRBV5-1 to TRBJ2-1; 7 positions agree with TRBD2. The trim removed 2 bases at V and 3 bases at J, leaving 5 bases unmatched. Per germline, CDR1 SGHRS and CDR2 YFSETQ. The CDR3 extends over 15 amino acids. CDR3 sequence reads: CASSFETSFYNEQFF. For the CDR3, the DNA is TGCGCCAGCAGCTTTGAGACTAGCTTCTACAATGAGCAGTTCTTC.

CDR3 coding DNA: TGCAGCGTGGGGACTGGGTGGGAAGAGCAGTACTTC. Protein: CSVGTGWEEQYF. The V gene is TRBV29-1, the J gene TRBJ2-7; weak D call: TRBD2 (6 bases). V shed 6 bases and J shed 7 bases, with 16 bases lying between them. The CDR3 extends over 12 amino acids. Germline-derived CDR1 and CDR2 are SQVTM and ANQGSEA.

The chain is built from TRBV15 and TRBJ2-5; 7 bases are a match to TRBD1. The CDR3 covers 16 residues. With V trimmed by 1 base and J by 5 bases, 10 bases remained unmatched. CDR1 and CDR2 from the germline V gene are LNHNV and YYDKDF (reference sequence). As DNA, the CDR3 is TGTGCCACCAGCAGAGGGGGGACAGACCTGGGGGAGACCCAGTACTTC. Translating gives CATSRGGTDLGETQYF.

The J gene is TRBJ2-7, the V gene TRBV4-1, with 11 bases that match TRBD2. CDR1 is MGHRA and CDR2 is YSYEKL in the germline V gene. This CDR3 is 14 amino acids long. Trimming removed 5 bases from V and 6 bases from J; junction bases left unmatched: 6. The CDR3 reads CASSFLAGGGEQYF. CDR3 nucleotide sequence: TGCGCCAGCAGCTTCCTAGCGGGAGGCGGCGAGCAGTACTTC.

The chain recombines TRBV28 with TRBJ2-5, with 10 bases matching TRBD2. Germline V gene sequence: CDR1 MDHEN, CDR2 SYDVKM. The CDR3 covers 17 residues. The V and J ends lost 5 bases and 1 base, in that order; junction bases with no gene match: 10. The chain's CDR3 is CASSLYGTSAFQETQYF. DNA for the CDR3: TGTGCCAGCAGTCTATACGGGACTAGCGCTTTCCAAGAGACCCAGTACTTC.

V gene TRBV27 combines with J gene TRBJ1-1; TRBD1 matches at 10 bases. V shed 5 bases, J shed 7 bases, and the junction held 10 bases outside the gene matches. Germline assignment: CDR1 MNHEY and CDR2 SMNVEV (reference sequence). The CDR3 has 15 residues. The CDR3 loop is CASSPRQGARGEAFF. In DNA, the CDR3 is TGTGCCAGCAGTCCCAGACAGGGGGCGAGAGGTGAAGCTTTCTTT.

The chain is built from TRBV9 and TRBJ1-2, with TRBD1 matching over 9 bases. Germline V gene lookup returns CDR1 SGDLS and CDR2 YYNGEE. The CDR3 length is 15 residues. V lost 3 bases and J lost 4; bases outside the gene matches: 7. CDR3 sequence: CASSAPDRGLYGYTF. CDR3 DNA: TGTGCCAGCAGCGCTCCGGACAGGGGCCTCTATGGCTACACCTTC. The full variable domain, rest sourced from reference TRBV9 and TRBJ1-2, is DSGVTQTPKHLITATGQRVTLRCSPRSGDLSVYWYQQSLDQGLQFLIQYYNGEERAKGNILERFSAQQFPDLHSELNLSSLELGDSALYFCASSAPDRGLYGYTFGSGTRLTVV.

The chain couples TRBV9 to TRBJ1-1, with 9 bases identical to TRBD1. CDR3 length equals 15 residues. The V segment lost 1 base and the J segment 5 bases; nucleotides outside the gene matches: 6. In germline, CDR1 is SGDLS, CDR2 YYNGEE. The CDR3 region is CASSVTWDRVTEAFF. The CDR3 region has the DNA TGTGCCAGCAGCGTAACTTGGGACAGGGTGACTGAAGCTTTCTTT.

The CDR3 nucleotides read TGTGCCAGCAGCCCCCCACCCCACGGCCTCCCAGGCTACACCTTC. Its protein is CASSPPPHGLPGYTF. The chain employs TRBV7-9 and TRBJ1-2; D ambiguous. V lost 5 bases and J 8 bases, leaving 21 bases between the germline ends. Germline-derived CDR1 and CDR2 are SEHNR and FQNEAQ (reference sequence). The CDR3 runs to 15 residues.

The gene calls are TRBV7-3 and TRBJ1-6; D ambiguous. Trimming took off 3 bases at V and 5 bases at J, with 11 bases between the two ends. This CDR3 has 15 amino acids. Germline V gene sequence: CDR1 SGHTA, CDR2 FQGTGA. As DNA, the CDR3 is TGTGCCAGCAGCTTCGGGGAAGGGAATAATTCACCCCTCCACTTT. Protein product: CASSFGEGNNSPLHF.

The CDR3 DNA follows: TGCAGTGCTAGAGATAGGGCTAGCGGGATAGGAGGGGAGCTGTTTTTT. Translating it yields CSARDRASGIGGELFF. The V gene is TRBV20-1, the J gene TRBJ2-2, with 9 bases lining up with TRBD2. The germline V gene encodes CDR1 DFQATT and CDR2 SNEGSKA (reference sequence). The J segment lost 8 bases and the V segment lost 0 bases, leaving 10 bases of the junction unmatched. The length of the CDR3 is 16 residues.

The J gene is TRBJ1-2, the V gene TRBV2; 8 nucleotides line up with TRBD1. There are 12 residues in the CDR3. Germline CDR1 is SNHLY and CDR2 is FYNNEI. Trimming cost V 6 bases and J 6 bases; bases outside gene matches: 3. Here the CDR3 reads CASSIQGDGYTF. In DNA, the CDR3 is TGTGCCAGCAGCATACAGGGGGATGGCTACACCTTC.

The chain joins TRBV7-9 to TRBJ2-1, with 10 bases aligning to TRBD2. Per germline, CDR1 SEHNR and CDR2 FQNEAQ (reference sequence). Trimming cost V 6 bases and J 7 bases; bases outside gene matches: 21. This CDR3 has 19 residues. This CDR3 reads CASRPPIGSSVAGGNEQFF. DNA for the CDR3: TGTGCCAGCAGACCCCCGATCGGGTCGTCGGTAGCGGGAGGAAATGAGCAGTTCTTC. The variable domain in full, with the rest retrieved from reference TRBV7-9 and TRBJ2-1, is DTGVSQNPRHKITKRGQNVTFRCDPISEHNRLYWYRQTLGQGPEFLTYFQNEAQLEKSRLLSDRFSAERPKGSFSTLEIQRTEQGDSAMYLCASRPPIGSSVAGGNEQFFGPGTRLTVL.

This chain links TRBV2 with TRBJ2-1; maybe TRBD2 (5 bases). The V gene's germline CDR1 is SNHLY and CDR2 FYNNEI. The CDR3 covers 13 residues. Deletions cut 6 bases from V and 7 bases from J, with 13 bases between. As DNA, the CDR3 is TGTGCCAGCAGGGTCGAGGTAGCGAATGAGCAGTTCTTC. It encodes CASRVEVANEQFF.

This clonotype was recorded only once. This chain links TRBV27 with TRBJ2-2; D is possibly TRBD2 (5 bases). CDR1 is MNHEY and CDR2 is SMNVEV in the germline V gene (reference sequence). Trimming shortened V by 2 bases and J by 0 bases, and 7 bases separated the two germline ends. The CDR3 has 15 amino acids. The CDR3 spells CASSLNGANTGELFF. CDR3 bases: TGTGCCAGCAGTTTAAACGGGGCGAACACCGGGGAGCTGTTTTTT.

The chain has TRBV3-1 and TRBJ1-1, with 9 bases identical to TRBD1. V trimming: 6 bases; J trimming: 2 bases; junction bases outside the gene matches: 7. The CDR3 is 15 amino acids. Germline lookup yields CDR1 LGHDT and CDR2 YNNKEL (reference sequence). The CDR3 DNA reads TGTGCCAGCAGACCGCGGGACAGGGCTAACACTGAAGCTTTCTTT. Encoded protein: CASRPRDRANTEAFF.

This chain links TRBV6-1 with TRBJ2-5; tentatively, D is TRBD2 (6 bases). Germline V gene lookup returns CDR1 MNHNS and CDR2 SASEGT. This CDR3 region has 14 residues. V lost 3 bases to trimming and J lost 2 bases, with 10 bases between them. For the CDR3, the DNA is TGTGCCAGCAGTGAGCTAGGGACTCAAGAGACCCAGTACTTC. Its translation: CASSELGTQETQYF.

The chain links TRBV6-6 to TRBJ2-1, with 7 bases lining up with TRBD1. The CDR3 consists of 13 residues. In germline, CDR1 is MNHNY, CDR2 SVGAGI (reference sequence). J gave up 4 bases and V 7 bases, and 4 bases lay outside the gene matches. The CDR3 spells CASTGQKYNEQFF. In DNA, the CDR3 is TGTGCCAGCACGGGACAGAAGTACAATGAGCAGTTCTTC.

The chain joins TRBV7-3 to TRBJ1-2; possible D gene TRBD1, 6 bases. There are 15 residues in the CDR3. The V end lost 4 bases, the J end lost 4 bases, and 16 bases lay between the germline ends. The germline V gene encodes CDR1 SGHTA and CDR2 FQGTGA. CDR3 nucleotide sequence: TGTGCCAGCAGCTCCGTGGGGGCGCCAGGCTATGGCTACACCTTC. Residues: CASSSVGAPGYGYTF.

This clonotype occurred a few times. CDR3: CASILRAERTEAFF. The CDR3 region has the DNA TGTGCCAGCATTCTGCGGGCCGAGAGGACTGAAGCTTTCTTT. J is TRBJ1-1 and V is TRBV12-3 or TRBV12-4; D is undetermined. V was trimmed by 7 bases and J by 5 bases, leaving 17 bases between them. The CDR3 loop spans 14 amino acids.

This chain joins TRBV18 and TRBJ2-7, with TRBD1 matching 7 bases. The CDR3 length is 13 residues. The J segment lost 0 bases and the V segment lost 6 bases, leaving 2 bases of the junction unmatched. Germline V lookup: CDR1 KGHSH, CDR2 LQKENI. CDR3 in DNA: TGTGCCAGCTCGTCAGGGGGCTCCTACGAGCAGTACTTC. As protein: CASSSGGSYEQYF.

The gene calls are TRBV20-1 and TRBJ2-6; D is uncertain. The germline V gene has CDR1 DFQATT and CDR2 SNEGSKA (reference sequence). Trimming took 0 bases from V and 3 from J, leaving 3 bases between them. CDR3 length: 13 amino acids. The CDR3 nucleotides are TGCAGTGCTAGAGATATTGGGGCCAACGTCCTGACTTTC. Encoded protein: CSARDIGANVLTF.

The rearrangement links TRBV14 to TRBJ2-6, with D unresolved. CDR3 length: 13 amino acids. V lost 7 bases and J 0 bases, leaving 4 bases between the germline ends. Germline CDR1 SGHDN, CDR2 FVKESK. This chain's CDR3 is CASTFSGANVLTF. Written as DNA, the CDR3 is TGTGCCAGCACTTTCTCTGGGGCCAACGTCCTGACTTTC.

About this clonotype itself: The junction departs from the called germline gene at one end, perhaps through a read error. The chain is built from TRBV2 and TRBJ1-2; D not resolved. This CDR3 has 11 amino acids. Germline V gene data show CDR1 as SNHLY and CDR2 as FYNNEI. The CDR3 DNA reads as TGTGCCAGCAGTGAATTTCAAGAACAGTCCTTC. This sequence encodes CASSEFQEQSF.

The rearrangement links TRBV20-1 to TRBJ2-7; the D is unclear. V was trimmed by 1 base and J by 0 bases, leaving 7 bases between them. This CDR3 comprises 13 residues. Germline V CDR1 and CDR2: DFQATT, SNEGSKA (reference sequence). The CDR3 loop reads CSARARTSYEQYF. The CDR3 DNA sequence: TGCAGTGCTAGAGCTCGGACCTCCTACGAGCAGTACTTC.